This passage covers 32 T cell receptor beta chains from one sample sequenced in a study of CD8+ T cells in alopecia areata. Extracted RNA was reverse transcribed, and the resulting cDNA served as sequencing template. Method: immunoSEQ multiplex PCR; TCRdb's copy keeps in-frame clones and lacks some. The sample shows more than 90,000 clones, under 40% of them seen only once. Sample: CD4+ T cells sorted from blood. These receptors originate from a human donor with alopecia areata.

The DNA for the CDR3 is TGTGCCAGCAGCTTAGACGGCGGCACAGATACGCAGTATTTT. This gives the protein CASSLDGGTDTQYF. The rearrangement joins TRBV7-2 to TRBJ2-3; no reliable D call. The CDR3 length is 14 residues. V was shortened by 1 base and J by 1 base, with 6 bases between the two germline ends. In germline, CDR1 is SGHTA, CDR2 FQGNSA. The whole variable domain, remainder taken from reference TRBV7-2 and TRBJ2-3, is GAGVSQSPSNKVTEKGKDVELRCDPISGHTALYWYRQSLGQGLEFLIYFQGNSAPDKSGLPSDRFSAERTGGSVSTLTIQRTQQEDSAVYLCASSLDGGTDTQYFGPGTRLTVL.

The chain combines TRBV5-6 with TRBJ2-5; 9 bases are shared with TRBD2. V lost 0 bases and J lost 5; bases outside the gene matches: 2. The germline CDR1 and CDR2 sequences are SGHDT and YYEEEE. This CDR3 has 14 amino acids. The CDR3 region is CASSLVAGAETQYF. For the CDR3, the DNA is TGTGCCAGCAGCTTGGTAGCGGGAGCGGAGACCCAGTACTTC.

The J gene is TRBJ2-7, the V gene TRBV7-6; D is undetermined. The germline CDR1 and CDR2 sequences are SGHVS and FNYEAQ. V was clipped by 5 bases and J by 3 bases, with 11 bases between them. The CDR3 is 13 amino acids. This chain's CDR3 is CASSPGRLYEQYF. For the CDR3, the DNA is TGTGCCAGCAGCCCCGGACGTCTCTACGAGCAGTACTTC.

The chain links TRBV27 to TRBJ2-5, with no clear D. V was trimmed by 6 bases and J by 2 bases, leaving 16 bases between them. The germline gives CDR1 MNHEY, CDR2 SMNVEV (reference sequence). The CDR3 sequence is 15 residues long. The CDR3 DNA follows: TGTGCCAGCAGCCGATTCCCTGACGTACAAGAGACCCAGTACTTC. Encoded protein: CASSRFPDVQETQYF.

This chain links TRBV19 with TRBJ2-3; D unclear. The V gene's germline CDR1 is LNHDA and CDR2 SQIVND (reference sequence). Deletions cut 5 bases from V and 0 bases from J, with 12 bases between. The CDR3 covers 15 residues. The CDR3 sequence is CASSPKTASTDTQYF. Here the CDR3 DNA reads TGTGCCAGTAGTCCAAAGACCGCTAGCACAGATACGCAGTATTTT.

The chain is built from TRBV30 and TRBJ1-2, with TRBD1 matching 8 bases. J lost 4 bases, V lost 2 bases, and 0 bases had no gene match. Germline CDR1 GTSNPN, CDR2 SVGIG (reference sequence). This CDR3 is 12 amino acids long. The CDR3 DNA sequence: TGTGCCTGGAGTACAGGGGGCTATGGCTACACCTTC. Translating it yields CAWSTGGYGYTF.

V is TRBV4-1 and J is TRBJ2-7; the match to TRBD1 covers 7 bases. Germline loops: CDR1 MGHRA, CDR2 YSYEKL. There are 14 residues in the CDR3. With V trimmed by 1 base and J by 5 bases, 5 bases remained unmatched. CDR3 in amino acids: CASSQAPGGNEQYF. The CDR3 DNA sequence: TGCGCCAGCAGCCAAGCCCCAGGGGGTAACGAGCAGTACTTC.

Comments on this clone: The junction shows a germline mismatch at one end, possibly a read error. The V gene is TRBV12-5, the J gene TRBJ2-1; D unclear. This CDR3 spans 12 amino acids. The germline gives CDR1 LGHNT, CDR2 FRNRAP. CDR3 bases: TGTGCTAGTGGTGCACGATACACTGAGCAGTTCTTC. As protein: CASGARYTEQFF. The full variable domain, its missing parts supplied by reference TRBV12-5 and TRBJ2-1, is DARVTQTPRHKVTEMGQEVTMRCQPILGHNTVFWYRQTMMQGLELLAYFRNRAPLDDSGMPKDRFSAEMPDATLATLKIQPSEPRDSAVYFCASGARYTEQFFGPGTRLTVL.

In this sample, this clone turned up a few times. The chain is built from TRBV28 and TRBJ2-3, with D unclear. Trimming took 6 bases from V and 6 from J, leaving 7 bases between them. Germline CDR1 and CDR2: MDHEN and SYDVKM. The CDR3 loop spans 11 amino acids. In nucleotides, the CDR3 is TGTGCCAGCAGAACCTTCGATACGCAGTATTTT. Translated: CASRTFDTQYF.

The chain recombines TRBV29-1 with TRBJ1-5; D gene uncertain. The length of the CDR3 is 16 residues. With 6 bases removed from V and 6 bases from J, the gap between germline ends came to 24 bases. CDR1 is SQVTM and CDR2 is ANQGSEA in the germline V gene. The CDR3, as DNA: TGCAGCGTACTGCCTTACTCCGGGGAGGGCGGTCAGCCCCAGCATTTT. This translates into CSVLPYSGEGGQPQHF.

The chain carries TRBV11-2 and TRBJ2-2; 8 bases are a match to TRBD1. The CDR3 contains 13 residues. Germline assignment: CDR1 SGHAT and CDR2 FQNNGV. Unmatched junction bases numbered 6, after V lost 3 bases and J lost 12 bases. The CDR3 DNA follows: TGTGCCAGCAGCTTCCGGACAGGGCGGAAGCTGTTTTTT. Protein product: CASSFRTGRKLFF.

The chain links TRBV14 to TRBJ2-3, with unresolved D. The V end was cut by 3 bases, the J end by 4 bases, with 11 bases between. The germline V gene has CDR1 SGHDN and CDR2 FVKESK. The CDR3 runs 14 residues. The CDR3 is CASSQSFGADTQYF. Written as DNA, the CDR3 is TGTGCCAGCAGCCAGTCCTTTGGGGCAGATACGCAGTATTTT.

The table lists this clone with a few counts. The chain employs TRBV7-9 and TRBJ2-5; D not resolved. CDR1 and CDR2 from the germline V gene are SEHNR and FQNEAQ (reference sequence). Trimming took 0 bases from V and 4 from J, leaving 6 bases between them. This CDR3 has 13 residues. In nucleotides, the CDR3 is TGTGCCAGCAGCTTAGCGGTGGGAGAGACCCAGTACTTC. This translates into CASSLAVGETQYF.

This clone was seen more than once but under ten times. The genes are TRBV19 and TRBJ2-1; 7 nucleotides align to TRBD1. V lost 4 bases to trimming and J lost 8 bases; unmatched junction nucleotides: 8. Germline V gene data show CDR1 as LNHDA and CDR2 as SQIVND (reference sequence). The CDR3 consists of 14 residues. The DNA of the CDR3 is TGTGCCAGTAGTAGACAGGGTGAATGGTATGAGCAGTTCTTC. This encodes CASSRQGEWYEQFF.

The chain has TRBV5-4 and TRBJ2-7, with a weak D call TRBD2 (6 bases). Trimming pared 4 bases from V and 1 base from J, leaving 12 bases between. The germline CDR1 and CDR2 sequences are SGHNT and YYREEE (reference sequence). The CDR3 runs 14 residues. CDR3 sequence: CASSRRGRSYEQYF. The CDR3 coding sequence is TGTGCCAGCAGCCGGCGGGGCAGATCCTACGAGCAGTACTTC. Supplemented by reference TRBV5-4 and TRBJ2-7, the full variable domain reads ETGVTQSPTHLIKTRGQQVTLRCSSQSGHNTVSWYQQALGQGPQFIFQYYREEENGRGNFPPRFSGLQFPNYSSELNVNALELDDSALYLCASSRRGRSYEQYFGPGTRLTVT.

A few counts support this clone. The chain has TRBV28 and TRBJ2-1; tentatively, D is TRBD1 (6 bases). V lost 8 bases and J 5 bases, leaving 16 bases between the germline ends. CDR1 is MDHEN and CDR2 is SYDVKM in the germline V gene. The CDR3 is 14 amino acids. CDR3 DNA sequence: TGTGCCAGCCTCAGGTGGCAGGGGAACAATGAGCAGTTCTTC. It encodes CASLRWQGNNEQFF.

The rearrangement joins TRBV29-1 to TRBJ1-4; D remains ambiguous. Trimming took off 4 bases at V and 8 bases at J, with 14 bases between the two ends. CDR1 and CDR2 from the germline V gene are SQVTM and ANQGSEA. The CDR3 loop spans 13 amino acids. The CDR3 DNA is TGCAGCGTTGCTTTAGGGTCTGGGGAAAAACTGTTTTTT. The encoded protein is CSVALGSGEKLFF. The entire variable domain, with the rest obtained from reference TRBV29-1 and TRBJ1-4, is as follows: SAVISQKPSRDICQRGTSLTIQCQVDSQVTMMFWYRQQPGQSLTLIATANQGSEATYESGFVIDKFPISRPNLTFSTLTVSNMSPEDSSIYLCSVALGSGEKLFFGSGTQLSVL.

The rearrangement joins TRBV4-1 to TRBJ1-5, with 10 nucleotides matching TRBD1. Unmatched junction bases numbered 3, after V lost 0 bases and J lost 4 bases. Germline CDR1 reads MGHRA; CDR2 reads YSYEKL. The CDR3 contains 16 residues. The CDR3 DNA is TGCGCCAGCAGCCAAGATCCGGGACAGGGGAATCAGCCCCAGCATTTT. This sequence encodes CASSQDPGQGNQPQHF.

The J gene is TRBJ2-4, the V gene TRBV6-5; 10 nucleotides match TRBD2. Germline loops: CDR1 MNHEY, CDR2 SVGAGI. J was trimmed by 11 bases and V by 2 bases; bases with no gene match: 3. CDR3 length: 13 residues. The CDR3 spells CASSYETSGVQYF. The CDR3 DNA reads as TGTGCCAGCAGTTACGAAACTAGCGGGGTTCAGTACTTC.

This chain connects TRBV2 to TRBJ1-2; D perhaps matches TRBD1 (5 bases). Trimming stripped 6 bases from V and 3 bases from J, with 14 bases between. Germline-derived CDR1 and CDR2 are SNHLY and FYNNEI. The CDR3 is made up of 14 amino acids. The CDR3 loop reads CASSPRQGDYGYTF. The CDR3 DNA is TGTGCCAGCAGCCCAAGGCAGGGTGACTATGGCTACACCTTC.

CDR3 coding DNA: TGTGCCAGCAGCCCACTTGGGGGCAGCCACTACAATGAGCAGTTCTTC. Translated, it gives CASSPLGGSHYNEQFF. V and J are TRBV7-8 and TRBJ2-1, with a possible D match to TRBD1 (6 bases). Trimming cost V 5 bases and J 3 bases, with 17 bases left between them. Germline values: CDR1 SGHVS, CDR2 FQNEAQ. The CDR3 spans 16 residues. The full variable domain, completed using reference TRBV7-8 and TRBJ2-1, is GAGVSQSPRYKVAKRGQDVALRCDPISGHVSLFWYQQALGQGPEFLTYFQNEAQLDKSGLPSDRFFAERPEGSVSTLKIQRTQQEDSAVYLCASSPLGGSHYNEQFFGPGTRLTVL.

The chain recombines TRBV27 with TRBJ2-7; a possible D gene is TRBD2 (5 bases). The V end lost 6 bases, the J end lost 2 bases, and 17 bases lay between the germline ends. Germline V gives CDR1 MNHEY, CDR2 SMNVEV (reference sequence). The CDR3 totals 15 residues. Written as DNA, the CDR3 is TGTGCCAGCAGCCCCACCAACGGGATCCCCTACGAGCAGTACTTC. Its translation: CASSPTNGIPYEQYF.

This clone occurred a few times. The rearrangement joins TRBV28 to TRBJ2-5, with TRBD1 matching 8 bases. CDR1 and CDR2 from the germline V gene are MDHEN and SYDVKM. The CDR3 spans 15 residues. Trimming removed 3 bases from V and 6 bases from J; junction bases left unmatched: 9. The CDR3 bases are TGTGCCAGCAGTTTGCTCCAGGGGGCTGTGAAGACCCAGTACTTC. This sequence encodes CASSLLQGAVKTQYF.

The chain has TRBV6-6 and TRBJ2-5; tentatively, D is TRBD1 (5 bases). Trimming left V 3 bases short and J 4 bases short, with 12 bases between. This CDR3 spans 14 amino acids. Germline V gives CDR1 MNHNY, CDR2 SVGAGI (reference sequence). The CDR3 nucleotides are TGTGCCAGCAGTTATGGGGCGTTCCTAGAGACCCAGTACTTC. It is translated as CASSYGAFLETQYF.

The chain carries TRBV2 and TRBJ2-5; D gene unclear. Germline V gene lookup returns CDR1 SNHLY and CDR2 FYNNEI. The V gene lost 2 bases and the J gene lost 3 bases, with 16 bases spanning the gap. CDR3 size: 16 residues. CDR3 DNA: TGTGCCAGCAGTGAAAATCGGCTGGCTTCGGAAGAGACCCAGTACTTC. It is translated as CASSENRLASEETQYF.

This clone was found once. This likely reflects a read error, since a far larger clone is one base away. J is TRBJ2-5 and V is TRBV2, with 7 bases lining up with TRBD1. This CDR3 is built from 13 residues. Germline V lookup: CDR1 SNHLY, CDR2 FYNNEI. The trim removed 6 bases at V and 2 bases at J, leaving 3 bases unmatched. The CDR3 reads CASSSGQQETQYF. Here the CDR3 DNA reads TGTGCCAGCAGCTCGGGACAGCAAGAGACCCAGTACTTC.

This clone appeared a few times. The rearrangement links TRBV29-1 to TRBJ1-1; D remains unclear. The V end lost 7 bases, the J end lost 3 bases, and 15 bases lay between the germline ends. The CDR3 is made up of 13 amino acids. CDR1 and CDR2 (germline): SQVTM, ANQGSEA. This CDR3 is CSASHQSDTEAFF. The DNA for the CDR3 is TGCAGCGCCTCACACCAGTCGGACACTGAAGCTTTCTTT.

There are a few counts of this clone. This chain uses TRBV29-1 with TRBJ2-5, with D possibly being TRBD1 (6 bases). With 3 bases removed from V and 6 bases from J, the gap between germline ends came to 8 bases. Germline loops: CDR1 SQVTM, CDR2 ANQGSEA. The CDR3 has 11 amino acids. Written as DNA, the CDR3 is TGCAGCGTTGAGGGGGCACAGACCCAGTACTTC. It is translated as CSVEGAQTQYF.

The J gene is TRBJ1-3, the V gene TRBV29-1; D call uncertain. This CDR3 comprises 13 residues. The germline gives CDR1 SQVTM, CDR2 ANQGSEA. V was trimmed by 3 bases and J by 0 bases, leaving 6 bases between them. The CDR3 sequence: CSVEVTSGNTIYF. The CDR3 coding sequence is TGCAGCGTTGAGGTTACCTCTGGAAACACCATATATTTT.

The chain is built from TRBV30 and TRBJ2-5; 7 positions agree with TRBD2. V lost 5 bases and J lost 5; bases outside the gene matches: 8. Germline loops: CDR1 GTSNPN, CDR2 SVGIG (reference sequence). The CDR3 extends over 13 amino acids. CDR3 protein: CAWAAGARETQYF. The DNA for the CDR3 is TGTGCCTGGGCTGCGGGAGCAAGGGAGACCCAGTACTTC.

The rearrangement links TRBV5-1 to TRBJ1-5; maybe TRBD1 (6 bases). Germline values: CDR1 SGHRS, CDR2 YFSETQ. The CDR3 extends over 16 amino acids. The V gene lost 0 bases and the J gene lost 2 bases, with 12 bases spanning the gap. CDR3 residues: CASSLGGGSGNQPQHF. CDR3 coding DNA: TGCGCCAGCAGCTTGGGTGGGGGCTCGGGCAATCAGCCCCAGCATTTT.

The chain carries TRBV2 and TRBJ1-1; D ambiguous. The CDR3 length is 14 residues. Germline lookup yields CDR1 SNHLY and CDR2 FYNNEI. Deletions cut 6 bases from V and 0 bases from J, with 11 bases between. CDR3 DNA: TGTGCCAGCAGAGACACAGAACTGAACACTGAAGCTTTCTTT. It specifies CASRDTELNTEAFF.